This T cell receptor (beta chain) is drawn from a study of blood T cell repertoires in COVID-19. Study context: Spain, Italy and the United States supplied samples that represented acute and convalescent COVID-19.

Germline V gene data show CDR1 as LNHDA and CDR2 as SQIVND (reference sequence). Trimming cost V 5 bases and J 5 bases, with 12 bases left between them. The CDR3 has 14 residues. How the authors handled the data: Estimation of nucleated cell counts was performed using reference gene primer amplification. Assay: immunoSEQ multiplex PCR; the TCRdb copy retains only in-frame clones and omits some. V, J and clone size derive from that table, while D and trimming were established from the DNA sequence. The sample lists about 190,000 clones, around 80% seen once, with about 10% in the top ten. Seattle cases were enrolled at active infection and followed longitudinally.

Specimen: peripheral blood. This receptor was identified in a woman older than 75 with COVID-19, enrolled during active disease. This chain links TRBV19 with TRBJ2-2; possibly TRBD1 for D (6 bases). The DNA of the CDR3 is TGTGCCAGTAGTGAACAGGGTTGGACCGGGGAGCTGTTTTTT. Its protein is CASSEQGWTGELFF.